These 9 T cell receptor beta chains originate from one sample sequenced in a study of metastatic and nonmetastatic thyroid tumors. Each patient came to thyroid surgery without any prior treatment (of any kind). TCRdb reanalyzed the PCR reads with MiXCR. This table has 10,000 to 13,000 clones, around two fifths appearing once. The sample comprised tumor tissue. Receptors originate from a female donor with papillary thyroid cancer or a benign thyroid nodule (not recorded which). Some clones in this sample may be carry-over from other donors' samples.

In its sample, this clone was seen a few times. The genes are TRBV27 and TRBJ2-3; D is unclear. V lost 5 bases and J lost 6, with 9 bases in between. This CDR3 region has 12 residues. Germline CDR1 MNHEY, CDR2 SMNVEV (reference sequence). The CDR3 DNA sequence: TGTGCCAGCAGTACGGACCTGGATACGCAGTATTTT. Translating gives CASSTDLDTQYF.

The chain is built from TRBV9 and TRBJ2-2; a weak D match, TRBD1 (6 bases). This CDR3 comprises 13 residues. Between the trimmed V and J ends, which lost 2 bases and 5 bases, there was a span of 7 bases. The germline gives CDR1 SGDLS, CDR2 YYNGEE. CDR3 sequence reads: CASSVGQTGELFF. The CDR3 bases are TGTGCCAGCAGCGTGGGACAAACCGGGGAGCTGTTTTTT.

The chain uses TRBV6-1 and TRBJ2-5, with D unclear. The CDR3 has 9 residues. Trimming left V 11 bases short and J 5 bases short, with 6 bases between. Germline CDR1 is MNHNS and CDR2 is SASEGT. The CDR3 DNA is TGTGCCGCTGGGGAGACCCAGTACTTC. This translates into CAAGETQYF.

The CDR3 nucleotides read TGTGCCAGCTCACGACCGACAGATACTGAAGCTTTCTTT. This translates into CASSRPTDTEAFF. The V call is TRBV18, the J call TRBJ1-1, with D perhaps matching TRBD1 (5 bases). Germline V CDR1 and CDR2: KGHSH, LQKENI. The CDR3 has 13 residues. Trimming stripped 4 bases from V and 5 bases from J, with 11 bases between.

The rearrangement uses TRBV2 and TRBJ2-1, with D possibly being TRBD1 or TRBD2 (7 bases each). The ends were cut back, 0 bases at V and 7 bases at J, with 19 bases in the middle. The CDR3 covers 17 residues. Germline CDR1 and CDR2: SNHLY and FYNNEI. Here the CDR3 reads CASSEARGLTGENEQFF. CDR3 coding DNA: TGTGCCAGCAGTGAAGCGCGGGGGCTTACAGGGGAGAATGAGCAGTTCTTC.

This rearrangement joins TRBV9 to TRBJ2-1, with TRBD2 matching over 9 bases. V lost 0 bases, J lost 9 bases, and 7 bases stayed unmatched. Germline V gene sequence: CDR1 SGDLS, CDR2 YYNGEE. The CDR3 is 15 residues long. The CDR3 nucleotides are TGTGCCAGCAGCGTAGCTAGCGGGAAAACGACTGAGCAGTTCTTC. Translation gives CASSVASGKTTEQFF.

The chain links TRBV5-1 to TRBJ2-3, with 7 nucleotides matching TRBD1. V lost 0 bases to trimming and J lost 5 bases; unmatched junction nucleotides: 6. Germline lookup yields CDR1 SGHRS and CDR2 YFSETQ. The CDR3 sequence is 15 residues long. In nucleotides, the CDR3 is TGCGCCAGCAGCTTGGGACAGGGTAATAAAGATACGCAGTATTTT. This codes for CASSLGQGNKDTQYF.

The chain is built from TRBV20-1 and TRBJ2-1; tentatively, D is TRBD2 (6 bases). V was clipped by 2 bases and J by 3 bases, with 14 bases between them. The CDR3 has 15 amino acids. Germline V gene lookup returns CDR1 DFQATT and CDR2 SNEGSKA (reference sequence). This chain's CDR3 is CSARSSASDYNEQFF. In nucleotides, the CDR3 is TGCAGTGCTAGAAGTTCTGCTAGCGACTACAATGAGCAGTTCTTC.

V usage is TRBV3-1 and J usage is TRBJ2-1; 8 bases map to TRBD2. The CDR3 spans 16 residues. Germline V gene lookup returns CDR1 LGHDT and CDR2 YNNKEL (reference sequence). J lost 2 bases, V lost 1 base, and 4 bases had no gene match. Here the CDR3 reads CASSQARGGTYNEQFF. In DNA form, the CDR3 reads TGTGCCAGCAGCCAAGCTCGCGGGGGGACCTACAATGAGCAGTTCTTC.